The 20 T cell receptor beta chains listed next were all sequenced from one sample in a study of blood T cell repertoires in COVID-19. This table comes from immunoSEQ multiplex PCR, and its TCRdb copy is limited to in-frame clones, with some not included. In the table there are 80,000 or so clones, approximately 78% of which are singletons. Sample: peripheral blood. These receptors were taken from a woman between 65 and 79 years old with acute or convalescent COVID-19.

The genes are TRBV5-1 and TRBJ1-5, with 8 bases identical to TRBD1. The trim removed 4 bases at V and 0 bases at J, leaving 3 bases unmatched. The CDR3 is made up of 15 amino acids. Germline V CDR1 and CDR2: SGHRS, YFSETQ. The CDR3 here is CASSMTGASNQPQHF. In DNA, the CDR3 is TGCGCCAGCAGCATGACAGGGGCTAGCAATCAGCCCCAGCATTTT. Complete variable domain (other parts from reference TRBV5-1 and TRBJ1-5): KAGVTQTPRYLIKTRGQQVTLSCSPISGHRSVSWYQQTPGQGLQFLFEYFSETQRNKGNFPGRFSGRQFSNSRSEMNVSTLELGDSALYLCASSMTGASNQPQHFGDGTRLSIL.

The rearrangement uses TRBV7-6 and TRBJ1-3; D call uncertain. This CDR3 spans 17 amino acids. V was cut by 1 base and J by 4 bases, with 17 bases left in between. CDR1 and CDR2 from the germline V gene are SGHVS and FNYEAQ. The CDR3 bases are TGTGCCAGCAGCTTAGTGGCTCCCCCTGGGAGAGGAAACACCATATATTTT. Translation gives CASSLVAPPGRGNTIYF. The full variable domain, completed using reference TRBV7-6 and TRBJ1-3, is GAGVSQSPRYKVTKRGQDVALRCDPISGHVSLYWYRQALGQGPEFLTYFNYEAQQDKSGLPNDRFSAERPEGSISTLTIQRTEQRDSAMYRCASSLVAPPGRGNTIYFGEGSWLTVV.

The chain combines TRBV27 with TRBJ2-1; a possible D gene is TRBD1 (5 bases). The V end lost 3 bases, the J end lost 1 base, and 16 bases lay between the germline ends. This CDR3 has 17 amino acids. CDR1 and CDR2 from the germline V gene are MNHEY and SMNVEV (reference sequence). CDR3 DNA sequence: TGTGCCAGCAGTTTTTGGACACCCCCCATTTCCTACAATGAGCAGTTCTTC. Encoded protein: CASSFWTPPISYNEQFF.

CDR3 bases: TGTGCCAGCAGGCTCGGAGATACGCAGTATTTT. Its translation: CASRLGDTQYF. V and J are TRBV2 and TRBJ2-3, with no clear D. Germline CDR1 and CDR2: SNHLY and FYNNEI. The CDR3 totals 11 residues. V lost 6 bases, J lost 5 bases, and 6 bases lay in between.

This sequence joins TRBV19 and TRBJ1-6; 8 nucleotides line up with TRBD1. The CDR3 is 14 residues long. Germline V gene sequence: CDR1 LNHDA, CDR2 SQIVND (reference sequence). The junction had 11 bases not matched to a gene; V was cut back by 9 bases and J by 10 bases. The CDR3 here is CASRPSGGRSPLHF. The CDR3 nucleotides are TGTGCCAGCCGACCTTCAGGGGGCCGGTCACCCCTCCACTTT.

The chain joins TRBV7-8 to TRBJ2-1; no firm D call. CDR1 and CDR2 from the germline V gene are SGHVS and FQNEAQ. The CDR3 loop spans 14 amino acids. Trimming stripped 1 base from V and 4 bases from J, with 8 bases between. This CDR3 reads CASSLGAQYNEQFF. Written as DNA, the CDR3 is TGTGCCAGCAGCTTAGGGGCGCAGTACAATGAGCAGTTCTTC.

In its sample, this clone was seen once. The V call is TRBV2, the J call TRBJ2-1, with D possibly being TRBD2 (6 bases). V was cut by 5 bases and J by 8 bases, with 13 bases left in between. The CDR3 is made up of 13 amino acids. Germline-derived CDR1 and CDR2 are SNHLY and FYNNEI. CDR3 sequence reads: CASSYLKRDEQFF. The CDR3 bases are TGTGCCAGCAGTTACCTTAAGCGGGATGAGCAGTTCTTC.

This clone was detected only once. This sequence joins TRBV6-5 and TRBJ1-4, with TRBD1 as a possible D gene (5 bases). This CDR3 is built from 13 residues. CDR1 and CDR2 (germline): MNHEY, SVGAGI. Trimming cost V 8 bases and J 8 bases, with 15 bases left between them. The CDR3 DNA reads TGTGCCAGCCATCTGGGGCTTCAAGAAAAACTGTTTTTT. It codes for CASHLGLQEKLFF.

The gene calls are TRBV12-3 or TRBV12-4 and TRBJ2-7; D not resolved. V gave up 4 bases and J gave up 5 bases, with 9 bases separating them. This CDR3 has 12 amino acids. The CDR3 DNA sequence: TGTGCCAGCAGTTCATACCTAGACGAGCAGTACTTC. It yields the protein CASSSYLDEQYF.

The chain is built from TRBV3-1 (or the pseudogene TRBV3-2) and TRBJ1-4; TRBD1 matches at 11 bases. V lost 0 bases to trimming and J lost 7 bases; unmatched junction nucleotides: 4. This CDR3 spans 16 amino acids. CDR1 LGHDT and CDR2 YNNKEL come from the germline V gene (reference sequence). The CDR3 reads CASSQDRTGGFEKLFF. The CDR3 DNA reads TGTGCCAGCAGCCAAGATCGGACAGGGGGCTTTGAAAAACTGTTTTTT.

This chain connects TRBV18 to TRBJ2-5; D is perhaps TRBD1 (5 bases). Trimming took 4 bases from V and 8 from J, leaving 11 bases between them. This CDR3 has 12 amino acids. Germline V lookup: CDR1 KGHSH, CDR2 LQKENI. Written as DNA, the CDR3 is TGTGCCAGCTCACTGCCTCAGGGAACCCAGTACTTC. Protein: CASSLPQGTQYF.

This clone was found a few times. This sequence joins TRBV5-1 and TRBJ2-2; 10 bases are a match to TRBD2. CDR1 is SGHRS, CDR2 YFSETQ, per germline. V lost 0 bases to trimming and J lost 6 bases; unmatched junction nucleotides: 5. This CDR3 has 16 amino acids. In nucleotides, the CDR3 is TGCGCCAGCAGCTTGGGGGGACTAGCGAGCGCCGGGGAGCTGTTTTTT. This gives the protein CASSLGGLASAGELFF.

The chain employs TRBV2 and TRBJ1-5; D is uncertain. Germline V gives CDR1 SNHLY, CDR2 FYNNEI. CDR3 size: 13 residues. Trimming left V 4 bases short and J 6 bases short, with 10 bases between. The CDR3 bases are TGTGCCAGCAGTGGTTTAGTTAGTCAGCCCCAGCATTTT. Translating gives CASSGLVSQPQHF.

This sequence joins TRBV12-5 and TRBJ2-5, with 13 nucleotides matching TRBD2. The CDR3 extends over 15 amino acids. V was clipped by 6 bases and J by 4 bases; unmatched bases: 5. Germline CDR1 and CDR2: LGHNT and FRNRAP. CDR3 DNA sequence: TGTGCTAGTGGCCCCGGACTAGCGGGAGCAGAGACCCAGTACTTC. The encoded protein is CASGPGLAGAETQYF.

The chain recombines TRBV5-5 with TRBJ1-2; 7 positions agree with TRBD1. This CDR3 contains 15 residues. V was clipped by 2 bases and J by 7 bases; unmatched bases: 11. The germline V gene has CDR1 SGHKS and CDR2 YYEKEE (reference sequence). The CDR3 coding sequence is TGTGCCAGCAGCTTAGACGTAAAGGGGGCGACTGGCTACACCTTC. Translating it yields CASSLDVKGATGYTF.

The gene calls are TRBV4-1 and TRBJ2-5, with 12 bases that match TRBD2. Germline-derived CDR1 and CDR2 are MGHRA and YSYEKL. This CDR3 has 17 amino acids. After removal of 6 bases from V and 0 bases from J, the junction contained 8 bases not matched to a gene. The CDR3 here is CASRPGLAGPNQETQYF. The CDR3 DNA is TGCGCCAGCAGACCCGGACTAGCGGGACCGAACCAAGAGACCCAGTACTTC.

The V gene is TRBV7-9, the J gene TRBJ1-4; TRBD1 is a possible D gene (5 bases). Germline lookup yields CDR1 SEHNR and CDR2 FQNEAQ (reference sequence). This CDR3 spans 16 amino acids. The V end was cut by 2 bases, the J end by 4 bases, with 14 bases between. The CDR3: CASSLSSRGGNEKLFF. The CDR3 DNA follows: TGTGCCAGCAGCTTAAGTTCTAGGGGAGGTAATGAAAAACTGTTTTTT.

The V gene is TRBV20-1, the J gene TRBJ2-7; D is ambiguous. The germline gives CDR1 DFQATT, CDR2 SNEGSKA (reference sequence). This CDR3 is 9 amino acids long. As DNA, the CDR3 is TGCAGGCTGAGCTACGAGCAGTACTTC. Translation: CRLSYEQYF.

This clone showed up just once. The genes are TRBV29-1 and TRBJ2-3; the match to TRBD2 covers 8 bases. This CDR3 has 16 residues. The V segment lost 4 bases and the J segment 0 bases; nucleotides outside the gene matches: 9. Germline-derived CDR1 and CDR2 are SQVTM and ANQGSEA. The CDR3 nucleotides read TGCAGCGTTGTAAGGAGCGGGAGATTCAGCACAGATACGCAGTATTTT. Its translation: CSVVRSGRFSTDTQYF.

This clone was recorded a few times. This rearrangement joins TRBV6-5 to TRBJ1-1; D possibly corresponds to TRBD1 (5 bases). Germline-derived CDR1 and CDR2 are MNHEY and SVGAGI. This CDR3 contains 14 residues. Trimming pared 2 bases from V and 5 bases from J, leaving 12 bases between. The DNA of the CDR3 is TGTGCCAGCAGTTACGGAGGGGATAATACTGAAGCTTTCTTT. It specifies CASSYGGDNTEAFF.